This TCR beta chain was found in a study of early T cells in non-severe SARS-CoV-2 infection. Study as a whole: RNA in bulk from unsorted whole blood was sequenced, and chains were unpaired.

CDR1 is MNHNS, CDR2 SASEGT, per germline. This CDR3 comprises 14 residues. V lost 1 base, J lost 12 bases, and 16 bases lay in between. With respect to this clonotype: The antigen is unknown.

Points from the study as a whole: Database matching using VDJdb favored anti-spike CD8 responses, with private and CD4 specificities left missing.

Tagging with unique molecular identifiers was applied to individual cDNA molecules. Each CDR3 protein gets one entry after TCRdb re-called the 5' RACE reads with MiXCR. The sample has around 53,000 distinct CDR3 sequences; roughly 12% are singletons. V is TRBV6-1 and J is TRBJ2-1, with D possibly called TRBD1 or TRBD2 (5 bases each). The source of this sequence is an adult who was a healthcare worker with PCR-confirmed SARS-CoV-2 infection or an uninfected control (not recorded which). The material sequenced was whole blood, taken at baseline. The CDR3 is CASSEGGTLIVQFF. DNA for the CDR3: TGTGCCAGCAGTGAAGGGGGGACGCTTATAGTGCAGTTCTTC.